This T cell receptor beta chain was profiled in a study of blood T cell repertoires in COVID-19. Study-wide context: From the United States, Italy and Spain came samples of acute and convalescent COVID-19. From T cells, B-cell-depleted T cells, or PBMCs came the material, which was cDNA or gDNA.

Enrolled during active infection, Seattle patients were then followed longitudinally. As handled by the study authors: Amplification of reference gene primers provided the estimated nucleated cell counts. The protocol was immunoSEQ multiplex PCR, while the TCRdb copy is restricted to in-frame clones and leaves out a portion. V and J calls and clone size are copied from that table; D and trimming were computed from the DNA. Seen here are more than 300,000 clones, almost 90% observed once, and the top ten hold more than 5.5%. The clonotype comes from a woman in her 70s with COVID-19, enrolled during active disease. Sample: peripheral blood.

This CDR3 is CATRDSGYEQYF. CDR3 nucleotides: TGTGCCACACGGGACAGTGGTTACGAGCAGTACTTC. The genes are TRBV15 and TRBJ2-7; 7 bases line up with TRBD1. The CDR3 extends over 12 amino acids. Germline-derived CDR1 and CDR2 are LNHNV and YYDKDF (reference sequence). V gave up 9 bases and J gave up 4 bases; unmatched junction bases: 6.